Shown below are 14 T cell receptor beta chains from a single sample sequenced in a study of shared clonotypes between healthy human individuals. Clones were sequenced by immunoSEQ multiplex PCR, and TCRdb holds only the in-frame ones, with some missing. The repertoire holds some 980,000 clones, with more than 75% as singletons. Material: memory CD4+ T cells sorted from blood. This sample's subset: CD45RA-negative fraction. These receptors originate from a man aged 18 to 30 in good health.

The chain combines TRBV5-1 with TRBJ2-2, with D perhaps TRBD1 or TRBD2 (5 bases each). Germline CDR1 reads SGHRS; CDR2 reads YFSETQ. V dropped 7 bases and J dropped 0 bases, with 22 bases sitting between them. The CDR3 runs 18 residues. Here the CDR3 reads CASGPGRSNPSNTGELFF. The DNA of the CDR3 is TGCGCCAGCGGACCGGGACGGAGTAATCCCTCGAACACCGGGGAGCTGTTTTTT. Together with reference TRBV5-1 and TRBJ2-2, the CDR3 gives the full variable domain: KAGVTQTPRYLIKTRGQQVTLSCSPISGHRSVSWYQQTPGQGLQFLFEYFSETQRNKGNFPGRFSGRQFSNSRSEMNVSTLELGDSALYLCASGPGRSNPSNTGELFFGEGSRLTVL.

A remark on this clone: The sample contains more than one DNA sequence encoding this CDR3. The rearrangement uses TRBV9 and TRBJ2-3; D unresolved. This CDR3 has 13 residues. V dropped 4 bases and J dropped 1 base, with 7 bases sitting between them. Germline V lookup: CDR1 SGDLS, CDR2 YYNGEE. The CDR3 spells CASSPPGTDTQYF. The CDR3 bases are TGTGCCAGCAGCCCCCCGGGCACAGATACGCAGTATTTT.

This clone was counted ten times or more. The J gene is TRBJ1-2, the V gene TRBV9, with D possibly being TRBD1 (5 bases). Germline-derived CDR1 and CDR2 are SGDLS and YYNGEE. This CDR3 has 14 residues. V gave up 2 bases and J gave up 2 bases, with 10 bases separating them. CDR3 sequence: CASSVAGTNYGYTF. CDR3 sequence (DNA): TGTGCCAGCAGCGTCGCTGGGACCAACTATGGCTACACCTTC.

The sample holds one count of this clone. The J gene is TRBJ2-7, the V gene TRBV9; TRBD1 or TRBD2 may be the D gene (6 bases each). Trimming removed 3 bases from V and 3 bases from J, with 13 bases in between. Germline values: CDR1 SGDLS, CDR2 YYNGEE. The CDR3 loop spans 14 amino acids. The CDR3 coding sequence is TGTGCCAGCAGCGAGGGGGGCCTTAACTACGAGCAGTACTTC. Translating gives CASSEGGLNYEQYF.

The genes are TRBV13 and TRBJ2-3; perhaps TRBD2 as D (7 bases). With 0 bases removed from V and 2 bases from J, the gap between germline ends came to 15 bases. In germline, CDR1 is PRHDT, CDR2 FYEKMQ (reference sequence). The CDR3 consists of 17 residues. In DNA form, the CDR3 reads TGTGCCAGCAGCTTAGGAAGGGGGGGCAGCCACACAGATACGCAGTATTTT. Translating it yields CASSLGRGGSHTDTQYF. Looking up the rest from reference TRBV13 and TRBJ2-3 gives the full variable domain: AAGVIQSPRHLIKEKRETATLKCYPIPRHDTVYWYQQGPGQDPQFLISFYEKMQSDKGSIPDRFSAQQFSDYHSELNMSSLELGDSALYFCASSLGRGGSHTDTQYFGPGTRLTVL.

The rearrangement links TRBV11-2 to TRBJ1-1, with D tentatively TRBD1 (5 bases). The CDR3 length is 14 residues. Trimming removed 5 bases from V and 1 base from J, with 11 bases in between. Germline loops: CDR1 SGHAT, CDR2 FQNNGV. CDR3 loop: CASSLRQTNTEAFF. CDR3 DNA sequence: TGTGCCAGCAGCCTCCGACAGACGAACACTGAAGCTTTCTTT.

The V call is TRBV5-1, the J call TRBJ1-2, with 9 bases matching TRBD1. The CDR3 is 15 residues long. Germline assignment: CDR1 SGHRS and CDR2 YFSETQ. The J segment lost 8 bases and the V segment lost 4 bases, leaving 12 bases of the junction unmatched. The CDR3: CASSEGTGTIDGYTF. The CDR3 DNA reads as TGCGCCAGCAGCGAGGGGACAGGGACGATTGACGGCTACACCTTC.

V usage is TRBV6-5 and J usage is TRBJ1-2; no clear D. Trimming took off 0 bases at V and 4 bases at J, with 12 bases between the two ends. CDR3 size: 15 residues. From germline, CDR1 is MNHEY and CDR2 SVGAGI. In DNA, the CDR3 is TGTGCCAGCAGTTACTCAGGCTCCCTAGCCTATGGCTACACCTTC. It codes for CASSYSGSLAYGYTF.

This clone was seen only a few times. The J gene is TRBJ1-1, the V gene TRBV7-9; D gene uncertain. CDR3 size: 12 residues. V lost 1 base and J 11 bases, leaving 11 bases between the germline ends. Germline values: CDR1 SEHNR, CDR2 FQNEAQ (reference sequence). CDR3 region: CASSLVGVGAFF. DNA for the CDR3: TGTGCCAGCAGCTTAGTTGGCGTTGGGGCTTTCTTT.

This clone appeared once. The V gene is TRBV7-9, the J gene TRBJ1-2; D is undetermined. The CDR3 sequence is 14 residues long. CDR1 SEHNR and CDR2 FQNEAQ come from the germline V gene (reference sequence). V lost 1 base to trimming and J lost 4 bases, with 10 bases between them. This CDR3 is CASSLDRKFYGYTF. The CDR3 DNA reads as TGTGCCAGCAGCTTAGACAGAAAATTCTATGGCTACACCTTC.

V is TRBV18 and J is TRBJ1-1, with TRBD1 matching 7 bases. This CDR3 has 13 amino acids. V was pared by 3 bases and J by 6 bases, with 4 bases of the junction left unmatched. Germline lookup yields CDR1 KGHSH and CDR2 LQKENI. CDR3 amino acids: CASSPQGGAEAFF. DNA of the CDR3: TGTGCCAGCTCACCCCAGGGGGGAGCTGAAGCTTTCTTT.

The chain is built from TRBV10-3 and TRBJ2-7, with D perhaps matching TRBD1 (5 bases). Trimming removed 10 bases at V and 1 base at J, with 17 bases between. CDR3 length equals 14 residues. From germline, CDR1 is ENHRY and CDR2 SYGVKD. The CDR3 DNA reads TGTGCCACAAGGGAAGGGGCAGTATCCTACGAGCAGTACTTC. Its protein product is CATREGAVSYEQYF.

The chain carries TRBV28 and TRBJ1-2, with D uncertain. The CDR3 consists of 18 residues. V dropped 2 bases and J dropped 4 bases, with 23 bases sitting between them. Germline loops: CDR1 MDHEN, CDR2 SYDVKM. The CDR3 spells CASSLSRGGGRVLYGYTF. For the CDR3, the DNA is TGTGCCAGCAGTTTAAGTCGGGGAGGCGGTAGGGTTCTCTATGGCTACACCTTC.

The chain uses TRBV28 and TRBJ1-5; no definite D call. In germline, CDR1 is MDHEN, CDR2 SYDVKM. The CDR3 extends over 14 amino acids. V was trimmed by 6 bases and J by 7 bases, leaving 16 bases between them. Written as DNA, the CDR3 is TGTGCCAGCAGCCCAGTAGGAGTAGGACAGCCCCAGCATTTT. As protein: CASSPVGVGQPQHF.